This TCR beta chain comes out of a study of T cell responses to AZD1222 COVID-19 vaccine. This CDR3 region has 11 residues. Trimming removed 7 bases from V and 4 bases from J, with 7 bases in between. Germline CDR1 reads SNHLY; CDR2 reads FYNNEI. Using immunoSEQ multiplex PCR, the repertoire was profiled, and TCRdb retains in-frame clones only, with some absent. The table has under 20,000 clones, roughly 76% seen once. The TCR comes from an adult who received the AZD1222 COVID-19 vaccine. The input for sequencing was peripheral blood, taken 28 days after the second AZD1222 dose. V usage is TRBV2 and J usage is TRBJ1-2; D unclear. The CDR3 here is CASTRAYGYTF. The CDR3 region has the DNA TGTGCCAGCACGCGGGCCTATGGCTACACCTTC.